This T cell receptor beta chain is drawn from a study of T cell clones after liver transplantation. The assay was immunoSEQ multiplex PCR, and TCRdb's table has in-frame clones only and misses some. The sample gives approximately 70,000 clones, roughly 84% of which show up once; 2.1% is in the top ten. The source is a human patient who received a liver transplant. The T cells may partly be graft donor cells. The sample in question was CD4+ T cells from blood, obtained about 50 months after liver transplant.

CDR3 amino acids: CARPRGSGQPQHF. The CDR3 DNA reads TGTGCCAGGCCGAGGGGATCGGGGCAGCCCCAGCATTTT. The chain employs TRBV10-3 and TRBJ1-5; TRBD1 might be the D (5 bases). The germline gives CDR1 ENHRY, CDR2 SYGVKD. The CDR3 has 13 amino acids. V was cut by 10 bases and J by 7 bases, with 17 bases left in between.